The clone carrying this T cell receptor beta chain was recorded at least ten times. The antigen is unknown. Using its own MiXCR run on the 5' RACE reads, TCRdb lists one record per CDR3 protein. Of roughly 130,000 distinct CDR3 sequences listed, roughly 15% are singletons. The record originates from a study of T-cell memory formation after mild COVID-19. Study-level points and caveats: From day 15 to 85, contracting clones were balanced between CD4 and CD8, whereas later expanders leaned toward CD4+. Second-wave clones reaching peak frequency on day 37 lacked confirmed SARS-CoV-2 specificity.

V was clipped by 4 bases and J by 1 base; unmatched bases: 9. The germline gives CDR1 SGHRS, CDR2 YFSETQ. This CDR3 is built from 17 residues. This rearrangement joins TRBV5-1 to TRBJ2-7; 12 bases map to TRBD1. The sequenced sample was PBMCs or a T cell subset sorted from them (not recorded which). This TCR was sampled from an adult woman who had mild COVID-19 (a few samples of this study predate the infection). Cell type and time point are not known. In DNA, the CDR3 is TGCGCCAGCAGCCTTCCCGGGACAGGGGGCTGGTCCTACGAGCAGTACTTC. Protein sequence: CASSLPGTGGWSYEQYF.